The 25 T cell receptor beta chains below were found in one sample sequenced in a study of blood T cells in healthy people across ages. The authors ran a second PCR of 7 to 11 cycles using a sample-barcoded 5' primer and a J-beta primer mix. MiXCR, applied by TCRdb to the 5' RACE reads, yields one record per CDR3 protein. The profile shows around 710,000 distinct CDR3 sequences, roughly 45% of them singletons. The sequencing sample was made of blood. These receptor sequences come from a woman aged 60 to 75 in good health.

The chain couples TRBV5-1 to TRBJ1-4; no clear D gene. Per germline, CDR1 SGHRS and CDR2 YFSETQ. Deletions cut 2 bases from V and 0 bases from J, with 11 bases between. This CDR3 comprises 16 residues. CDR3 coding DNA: TGCGCCAGCAGCTTCGACGGTGGGACAACTAATGAAAAACTGTTTTTT. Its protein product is CASSFDGGTTNEKLFF.

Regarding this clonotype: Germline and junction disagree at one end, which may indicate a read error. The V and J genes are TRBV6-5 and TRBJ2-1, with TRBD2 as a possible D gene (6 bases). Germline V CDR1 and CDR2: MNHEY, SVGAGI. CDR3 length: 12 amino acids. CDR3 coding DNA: TGCGCCAGCAGTTACGGGAGCAGTGAGCAGTTCTTC. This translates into CASSYGSSEQFF.

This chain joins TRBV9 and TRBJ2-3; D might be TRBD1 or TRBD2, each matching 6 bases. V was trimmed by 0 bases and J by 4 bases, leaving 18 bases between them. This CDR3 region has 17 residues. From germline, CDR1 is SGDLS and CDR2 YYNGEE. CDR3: CASSVGGGAGASDTQYF. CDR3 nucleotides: TGTGCCAGCAGCGTAGGGGGCGGGGCAGGGGCTTCAGATACGCAGTATTTT. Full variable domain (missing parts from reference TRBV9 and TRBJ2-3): DSGVTQTPKHLITATGQRVTLRCSPRSGDLSVYWYQQSLDQGLQFLIQYYNGEERAKGNILERFSAQQFPDLHSELNLSSLELGDSALYFCASSVGGGAGASDTQYFGPGTRLTVL.

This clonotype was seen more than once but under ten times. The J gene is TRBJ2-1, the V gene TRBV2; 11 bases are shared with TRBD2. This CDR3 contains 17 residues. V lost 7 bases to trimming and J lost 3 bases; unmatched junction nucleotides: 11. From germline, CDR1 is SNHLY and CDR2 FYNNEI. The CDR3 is CASKDRGTSGIYNEQFF. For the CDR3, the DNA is TGTGCCAGCAAAGACAGAGGGACTAGCGGTATCTACAATGAGCAGTTCTTC.

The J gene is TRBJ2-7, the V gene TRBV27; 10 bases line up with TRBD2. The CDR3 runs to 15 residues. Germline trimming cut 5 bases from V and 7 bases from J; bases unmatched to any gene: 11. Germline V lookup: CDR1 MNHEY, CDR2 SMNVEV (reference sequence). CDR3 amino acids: CASSPGLATYNEQYF. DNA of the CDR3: TGTGCCAGCAGTCCGGGACTAGCGACCTACAATGAGCAGTACTTC.

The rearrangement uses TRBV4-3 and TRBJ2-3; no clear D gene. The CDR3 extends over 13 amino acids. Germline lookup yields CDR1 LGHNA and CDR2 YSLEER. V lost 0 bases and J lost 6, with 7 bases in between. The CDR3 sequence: CASSQDKWDTQYF. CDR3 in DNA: TGCGCCAGCAGCCAAGATAAATGGGATACGCAGTATTTT.

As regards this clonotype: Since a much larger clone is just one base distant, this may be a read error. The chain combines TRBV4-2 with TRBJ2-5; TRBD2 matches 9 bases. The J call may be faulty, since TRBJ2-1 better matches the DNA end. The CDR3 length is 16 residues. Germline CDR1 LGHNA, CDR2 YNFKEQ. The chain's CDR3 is CASSQDLAGKQETQFF. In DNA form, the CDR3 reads TGTGCCAGCAGCCAAGACCTAGCGGGGAAACAAGAGACCCAGTTCTTC.

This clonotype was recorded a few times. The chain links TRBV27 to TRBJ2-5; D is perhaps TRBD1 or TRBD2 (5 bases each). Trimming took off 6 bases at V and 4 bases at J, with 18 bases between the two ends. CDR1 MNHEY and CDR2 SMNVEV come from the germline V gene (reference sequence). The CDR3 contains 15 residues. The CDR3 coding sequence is TGTGCCAGCAGCTTCACCGGGACCCCGGGAGAGACCCAGTACTTC. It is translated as CASSFTGTPGETQYF.

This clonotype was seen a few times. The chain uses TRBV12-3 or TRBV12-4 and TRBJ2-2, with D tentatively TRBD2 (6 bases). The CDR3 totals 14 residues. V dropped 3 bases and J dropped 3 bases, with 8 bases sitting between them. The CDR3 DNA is TGTGCCAGCAGTTTCGGGGGAGACACCGGGGAGCTGTTTTTT. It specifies CASSFGGDTGELFF.

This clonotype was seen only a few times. The CDR3 loop reads CSVQTETGELFF. CDR3 in DNA: TGCAGCGTCCAAACAGAGACCGGGGAGCTGTTTTTT. The J gene is TRBJ2-2, the V gene TRBV29-1; D gene uncertain. V lost 6 bases, J lost 5 bases, and 10 bases lay in between. The V gene's germline CDR1 is SQVTM and CDR2 ANQGSEA. The CDR3 contains 12 residues.

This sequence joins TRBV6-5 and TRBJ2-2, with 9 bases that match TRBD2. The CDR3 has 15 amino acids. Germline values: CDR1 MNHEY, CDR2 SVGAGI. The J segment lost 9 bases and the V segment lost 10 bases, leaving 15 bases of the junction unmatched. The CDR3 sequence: CATGLAGGTTRELFF. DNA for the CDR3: TGTGCCACCGGTTTGGCGGGAGGGACTACCCGGGAGCTGTTTTTT.

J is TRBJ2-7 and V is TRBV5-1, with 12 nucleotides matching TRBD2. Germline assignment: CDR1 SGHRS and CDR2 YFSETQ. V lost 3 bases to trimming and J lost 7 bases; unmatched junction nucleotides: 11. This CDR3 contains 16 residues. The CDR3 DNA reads TGCGCCAGCAGCTGGACTAGCGGGAACACCTACAATGAGCAGTACTTC. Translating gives CASSWTSGNTYNEQYF.

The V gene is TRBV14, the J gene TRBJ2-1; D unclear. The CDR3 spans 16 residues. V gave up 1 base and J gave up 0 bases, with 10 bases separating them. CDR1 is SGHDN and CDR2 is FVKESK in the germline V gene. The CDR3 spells CASSQVRPSSYNEQFF. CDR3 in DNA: TGTGCCAGCAGCCAAGTTCGTCCGAGCTCCTACAATGAGCAGTTCTTC. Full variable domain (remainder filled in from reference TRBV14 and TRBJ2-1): EAGVTQFPSHSVIEKGQTVTLRCDPISGHDNLYWYRRVMGKEIKFLLHFVKESKQDESGMPNNRFLAERTGGTYSTLKVQPAELEDSGVYFCASSQVRPSSYNEQFFGPGTRLTVL.

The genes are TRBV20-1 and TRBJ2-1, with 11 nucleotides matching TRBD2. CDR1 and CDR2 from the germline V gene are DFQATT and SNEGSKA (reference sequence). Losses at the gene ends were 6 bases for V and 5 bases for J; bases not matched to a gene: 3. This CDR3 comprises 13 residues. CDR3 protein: CSAGTSGNNEQFF. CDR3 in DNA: TGCAGTGCCGGGACTAGCGGAAACAATGAGCAGTTCTTC.

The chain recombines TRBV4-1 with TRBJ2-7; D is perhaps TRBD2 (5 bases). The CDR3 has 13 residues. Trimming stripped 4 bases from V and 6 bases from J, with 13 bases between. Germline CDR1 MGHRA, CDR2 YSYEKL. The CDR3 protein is CASSPMGAGEQYF. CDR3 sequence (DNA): TGCGCCAGCAGCCCTATGGGAGCTGGCGAGCAGTACTTC.

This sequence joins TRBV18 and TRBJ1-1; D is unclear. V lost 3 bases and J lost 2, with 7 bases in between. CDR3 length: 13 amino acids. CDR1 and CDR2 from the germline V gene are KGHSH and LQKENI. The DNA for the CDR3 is TGTGCCAGCTCACCGGGGTATAACACTGAAGCTTTCTTT. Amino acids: CASSPGYNTEAFF.

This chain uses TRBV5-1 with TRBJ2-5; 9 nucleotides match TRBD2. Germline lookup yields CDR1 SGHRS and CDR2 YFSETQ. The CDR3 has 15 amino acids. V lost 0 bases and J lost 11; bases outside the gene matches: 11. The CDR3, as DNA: TGCGCCAGCAGCTTGGCCAGCGGGGGGCTGTGGGAGCAGTACTTC. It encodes CASSLASGGLWEQYF.

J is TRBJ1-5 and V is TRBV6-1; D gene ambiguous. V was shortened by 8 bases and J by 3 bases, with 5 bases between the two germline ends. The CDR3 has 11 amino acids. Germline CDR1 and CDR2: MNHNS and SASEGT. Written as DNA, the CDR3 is TGTGCCAGCTGGAACAATCAGCCCCAGCATTTT. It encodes CASWNNQPQHF.

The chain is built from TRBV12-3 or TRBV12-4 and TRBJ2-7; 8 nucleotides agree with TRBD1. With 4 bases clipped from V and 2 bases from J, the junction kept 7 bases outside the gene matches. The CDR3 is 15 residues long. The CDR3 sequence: CASSSGQGSTYEQYF. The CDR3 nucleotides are TGTGCCAGCAGTTCCGGACAGGGAAGTACCTACGAGCAGTACTTC.

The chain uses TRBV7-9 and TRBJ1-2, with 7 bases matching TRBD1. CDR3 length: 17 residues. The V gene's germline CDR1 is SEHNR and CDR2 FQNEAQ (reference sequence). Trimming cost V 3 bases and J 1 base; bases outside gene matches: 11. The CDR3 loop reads CASSLAGTDKFNYGYTF. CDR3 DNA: TGTGCCAGCAGCTTGGCCGGGACAGATAAGTTTAACTATGGCTACACCTTC.

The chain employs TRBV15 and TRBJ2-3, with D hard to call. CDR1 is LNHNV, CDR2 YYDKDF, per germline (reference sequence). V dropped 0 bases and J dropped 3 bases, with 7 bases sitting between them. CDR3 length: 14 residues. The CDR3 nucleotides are TGTGCCACCAGCAGAGATATAGGGACAGATACGCAGTATTTT. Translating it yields CATSRDIGTDTQYF. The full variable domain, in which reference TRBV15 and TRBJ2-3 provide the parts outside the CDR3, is DAMVIQNPRYQVTQFGKPVTLSCSQTLNHNVMYWYQQKSSQAPKLLFHYYDKDFNNEADTPDNFQSRRPNTSFCFLDIRSPGLGDTAMYLCATSRDIGTDTQYFGPGTRLTVL.

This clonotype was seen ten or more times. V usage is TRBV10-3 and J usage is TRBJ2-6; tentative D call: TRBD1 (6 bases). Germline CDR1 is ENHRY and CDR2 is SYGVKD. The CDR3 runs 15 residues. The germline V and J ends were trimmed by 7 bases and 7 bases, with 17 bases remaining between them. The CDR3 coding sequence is TGTGCCATCAACCCCACAGGGTCTGAAGCCAACGTCCTGACTTTC. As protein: CAINPTGSEANVLTF.

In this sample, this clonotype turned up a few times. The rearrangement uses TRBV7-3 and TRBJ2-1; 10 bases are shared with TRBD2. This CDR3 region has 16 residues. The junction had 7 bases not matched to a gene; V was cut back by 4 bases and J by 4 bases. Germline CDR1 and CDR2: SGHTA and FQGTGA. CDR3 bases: TGTGCCAGCAGCTGGACTAGCGGTCTACCTTACAATGAGCAGTTCTTC. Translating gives CASSWTSGLPYNEQFF. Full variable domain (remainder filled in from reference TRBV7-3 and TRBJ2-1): GAGVSQTPSNKVTEKGKYVELRCDPISGHTALYWYRQSLGQGPEFLIYFQGTGAADDSGLPNDRFFAVRPEGSVSTLKIQRTERGDSAVYLCASSWTSGLPYNEQFFGPGTRLTVL.

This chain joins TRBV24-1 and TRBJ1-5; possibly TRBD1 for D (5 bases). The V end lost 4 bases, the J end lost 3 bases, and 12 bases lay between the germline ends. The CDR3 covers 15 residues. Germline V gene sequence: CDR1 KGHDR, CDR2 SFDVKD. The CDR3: CATSEAGGYNQPQHF. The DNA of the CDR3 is TGTGCCACCAGTGAGGCCGGGGGGTACAATCAGCCCCAGCATTTT.

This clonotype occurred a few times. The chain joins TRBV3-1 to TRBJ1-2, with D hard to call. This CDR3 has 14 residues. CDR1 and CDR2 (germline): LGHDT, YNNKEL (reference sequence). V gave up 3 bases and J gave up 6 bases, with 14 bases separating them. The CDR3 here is CASSQEQLHNGYTF. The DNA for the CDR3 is TGTGCCAGCAGCCAGGAACAGCTCCACAATGGCTACACCTTC.